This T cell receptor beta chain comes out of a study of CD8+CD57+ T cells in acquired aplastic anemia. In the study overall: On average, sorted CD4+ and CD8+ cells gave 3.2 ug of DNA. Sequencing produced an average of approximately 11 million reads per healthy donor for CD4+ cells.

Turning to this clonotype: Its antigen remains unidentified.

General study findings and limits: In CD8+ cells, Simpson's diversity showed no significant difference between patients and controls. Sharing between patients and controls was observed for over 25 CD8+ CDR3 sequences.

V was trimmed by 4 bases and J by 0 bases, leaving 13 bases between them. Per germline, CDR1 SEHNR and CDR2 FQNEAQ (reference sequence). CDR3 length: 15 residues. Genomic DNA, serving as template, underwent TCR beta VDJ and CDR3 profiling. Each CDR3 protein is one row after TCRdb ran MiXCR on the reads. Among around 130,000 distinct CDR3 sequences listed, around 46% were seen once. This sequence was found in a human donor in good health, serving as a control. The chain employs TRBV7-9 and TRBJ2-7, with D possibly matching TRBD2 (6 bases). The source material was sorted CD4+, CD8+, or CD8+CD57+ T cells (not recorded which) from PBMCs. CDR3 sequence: CASSSTPGGSYEQYF. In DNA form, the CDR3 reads TGTGCCAGCAGCTCTACACCCGGGGGCTCCTACGAGCAGTACTTC.